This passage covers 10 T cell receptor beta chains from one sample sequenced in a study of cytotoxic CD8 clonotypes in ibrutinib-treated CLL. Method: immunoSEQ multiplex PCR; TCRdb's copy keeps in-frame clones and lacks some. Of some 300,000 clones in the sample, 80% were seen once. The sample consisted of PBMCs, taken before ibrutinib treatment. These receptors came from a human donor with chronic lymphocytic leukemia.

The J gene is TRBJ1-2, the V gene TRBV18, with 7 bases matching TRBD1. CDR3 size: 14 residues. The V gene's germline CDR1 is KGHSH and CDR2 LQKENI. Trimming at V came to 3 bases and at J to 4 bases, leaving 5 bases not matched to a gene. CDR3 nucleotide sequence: TGTGCCAGCTCACCTCGACAGGGCTCCTATGGCTACACCTTC. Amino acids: CASSPRQGSYGYTF.

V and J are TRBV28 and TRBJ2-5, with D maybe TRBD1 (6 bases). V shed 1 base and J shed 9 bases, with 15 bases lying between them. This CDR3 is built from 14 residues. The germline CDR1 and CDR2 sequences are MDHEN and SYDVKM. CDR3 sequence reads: CASSLYAGAGAQYF. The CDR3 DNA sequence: TGTGCCAGCAGTTTATATGCAGGGGCTGGGGCCCAGTACTTC.

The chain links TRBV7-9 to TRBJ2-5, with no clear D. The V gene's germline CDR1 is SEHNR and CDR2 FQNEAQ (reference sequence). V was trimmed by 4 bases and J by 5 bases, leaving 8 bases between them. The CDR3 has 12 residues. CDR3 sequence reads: CASSSAVETQYF. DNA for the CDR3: TGTGCCAGCAGCTCCGCGGTGGAGACCCAGTACTTC.

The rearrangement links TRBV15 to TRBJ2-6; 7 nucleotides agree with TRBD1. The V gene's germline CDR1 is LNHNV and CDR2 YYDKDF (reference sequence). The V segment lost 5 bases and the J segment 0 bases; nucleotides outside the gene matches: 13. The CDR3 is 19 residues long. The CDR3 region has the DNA TGTGCCACCAGCTACGGAACCGGGACAGTGAGCTCTGGGGCCAACGTCCTGACTTTC. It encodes CATSYGTGTVSSGANVLTF.

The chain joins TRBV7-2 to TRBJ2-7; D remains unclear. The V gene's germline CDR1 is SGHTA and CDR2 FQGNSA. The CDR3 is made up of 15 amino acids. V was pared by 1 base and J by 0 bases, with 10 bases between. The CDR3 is CASSLDRDPSYEQYF. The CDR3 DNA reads TGTGCCAGCAGCTTAGATCGAGATCCCTCCTACGAGCAGTACTTC.

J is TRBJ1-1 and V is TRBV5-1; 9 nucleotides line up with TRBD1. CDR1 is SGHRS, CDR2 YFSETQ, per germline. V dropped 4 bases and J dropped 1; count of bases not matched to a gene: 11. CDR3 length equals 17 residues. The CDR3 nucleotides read TGCGCCAGCAGCCCAGACCCACAGGGGGCCGGGAACACTGAAGCTTTCTTT. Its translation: CASSPDPQGAGNTEAFF.

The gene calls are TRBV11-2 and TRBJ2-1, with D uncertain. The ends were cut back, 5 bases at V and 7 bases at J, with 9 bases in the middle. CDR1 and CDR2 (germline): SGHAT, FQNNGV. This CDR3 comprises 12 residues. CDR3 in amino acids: CASSRASNEQFF. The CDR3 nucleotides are TGTGCCAGCAGCCGGGCCTCAAATGAGCAGTTCTTC.

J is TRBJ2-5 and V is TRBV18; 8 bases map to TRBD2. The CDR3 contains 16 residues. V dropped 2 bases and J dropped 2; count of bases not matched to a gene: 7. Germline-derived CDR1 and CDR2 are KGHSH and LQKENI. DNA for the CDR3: TGTGCCAGCTCACCAACCGGACTAGCTTTACAAGAGACCCAGTACTTC. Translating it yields CASSPTGLALQETQYF.

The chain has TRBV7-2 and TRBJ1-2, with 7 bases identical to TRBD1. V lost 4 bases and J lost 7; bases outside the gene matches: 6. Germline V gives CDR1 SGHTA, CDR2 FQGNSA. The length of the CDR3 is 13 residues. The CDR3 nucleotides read TGTGCCAGCAGCTATACAGGGGAGAGTGGCTACACCTTC. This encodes CASSYTGESGYTF.

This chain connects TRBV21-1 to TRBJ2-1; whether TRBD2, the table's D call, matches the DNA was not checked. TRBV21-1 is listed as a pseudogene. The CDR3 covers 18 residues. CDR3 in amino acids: CASSPKAVLAGGGNEQFF. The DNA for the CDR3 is TGTGCCAGCAGCCCAAAGGCGGTGCTAGCGGGAGGCGGTAATGAGCAGTTCTTC.